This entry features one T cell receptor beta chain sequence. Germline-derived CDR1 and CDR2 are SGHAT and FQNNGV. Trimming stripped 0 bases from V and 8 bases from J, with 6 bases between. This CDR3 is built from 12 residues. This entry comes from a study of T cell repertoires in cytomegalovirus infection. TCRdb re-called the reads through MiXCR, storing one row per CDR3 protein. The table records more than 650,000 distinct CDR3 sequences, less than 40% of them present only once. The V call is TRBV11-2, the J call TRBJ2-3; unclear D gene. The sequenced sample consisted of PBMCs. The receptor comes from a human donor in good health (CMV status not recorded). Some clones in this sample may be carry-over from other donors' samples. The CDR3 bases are TGTGCCAGCAGCTTAGAGGGGTTTACGCAGTATTTT. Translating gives CASSLEGFTQYF.